This is a list of T cell receptor beta chains from one sample in a study of shared clonotypes between healthy human individuals. Only in-frame clones appear in the TCRdb table, and some are missing; sequencing was by immunoSEQ multiplex PCR. The sample holds 300,000 to 400,000 clones, less than 85% seen once. Sequenced material: memory CD4+ T cells sorted from blood. The receptor set was obtained from a young man in good health. The CDR3 runs from the conserved cysteine through the conserved F or W. The D gene is left open where the match is weak. The size entry is marked missing in some rows and otherwise reads once, few, many or a size class.

>-|TRBJ2-3|TRBV6-5|-
TGTGCCAGCAGCGAAGCCGATACGCAGTATTTT
CASSEADTQYF
>-|TRBJ2-7|TRBV7-9|TRBD2
TGTGCCAGCAGCTCATATCTTAGCGGGAAGTTTCACGAGCAGTACTTC
CASSSYLSGKFHEQYF
>few|TRBJ1-1|TRBV6-6|-
TGTGCCAGCAGTTACTTGCGGAACACTGAAGCTTTCTTT
CASSYLRNTEAFF
>-|TRBJ2-3|TRBV11-2|TRBD2
TGTGCCAGCAGCTTTAGAGGCGGCCCCCCGACTAGCCGAGATACGCAGTATTTT
CASSFRGGPPTSRDTQYF
>-|TRBJ1-5|TRBV6-5|-
TGTGCCAGCAGTTACGGTCGTAATCAGCCCCAGCATTTT
CASSYGRNQPQHF
>-|TRBJ2-1|TRBV19|-
TGTGCCAGTAGTATAGAAAAGAGCTCCTACAATGAGCAGTTCTTC
CASSIEKSSYNEQFF
>-|TRBJ1-2|TRBV14|-
TGTGCCAGCAGCCAAGATCGCAAGCCCCTAGTTCACGGCTACACCTTC
CASSQDRKPLVHGYTF
>-|TRBJ1-1|TRBV11-1|-
TGTGCCAGCAGCTTTAGCGGGGGCAACACTGAAGCTTTCTTT
CASSFSGGNTEAFF
>once|TRBJ2-1|TRBV2|-
TGTGCCAGCAGTGAAGTGTCTACCTACAATGAGCAGTTCTTC
CASSEVSTYNEQFF
>-|TRBJ2-1|TRBV9|-
TGTGCCAGCAGCGTAGCGAGTCACAACTCCTACAATGAGCAGTTCTTC
CASSVASHNSYNEQFF
>few|TRBJ2-1|TRBV19|TRBD2
TGTGCCAGTAGTATACTCAGCGGGAGGGCCTCGAATGAGCAGTTCTTC
CASSILSGRASNEQFF
>-|TRBJ1-1|TRBV27|-
TGTGCCAGCAGTTTTGGTGATTGGGCCACTGAAGCTTTCTTT
CASSFGDWATEAFF
>-|TRBJ2-4|TRBV5-8|-
TGTGCCAGCAGCTCCTCCTACTTCTGGACAGATTTAGCCAAAAACATTCAGTACTTC
CASSSSYFWTDLAKNIQYF
>-|TRBJ2-7|TRBV6-5|-
TGTGCCAGCAGTTACACTGGGGCGGTCGAGCAGTACTTC
CASSYTGAVEQYF
>-|TRBJ1-1|TRBV6-6|-
TGTGCATCCGCTGGGGGATGGGGCACTGAAGCTTTCTTT
CASAGGWGTEAFF
>-|TRBJ1-3|TRBV4-1|TRBD1
TGCGCCAGCAGCCTTCCGACAGGGGTAGGAAACACCATATATTTT
CASSLPTGVGNTIYF
>many|TRBJ2-2|TRBV9|-
TGTGCCAGCAGCGTAGTTCAGGGATTTAGTTACACCGGGGAGCTGTTTTTT
CASSVVQGFSYTGELFF
>once|TRBJ2-1|TRBV5-5|TRBD2
TGTGCCAGCAGCCCGAGACTAGCGGGAGACCATGAGCAGTTCTTC
CASSPRLAGDHEQFF
>few|TRBJ1-4|TRBV12-5|TRBD1
TGTGCTAGTGGTTTTGGGACAGCGGATGTTCGAAGGAATGAAAAACTGTTTTTT
CASGFGTADVRRNEKLFF
>few|TRBJ1-4|TRBV2|-
TGTGCCAGCCGGCCAGGGGAGGAAAAACTGTTTTTT
CASRPGEEKLFF
>-|TRBJ2-5|TRBV5-4|-
TGTGCCAGCAGCGCACGGTCTGTGCTCCTGGAGACCCAGTACTTC
CASSARSVLLETQYF
>-|TRBJ2-4|TRBV7-2|TRBD2
TGTGCCAGCAGCCCGGGACTAGCGGGAGGTTCCAAAAACATTCAGTACTTC
CASSPGLAGGSKNIQYF
>-|TRBJ1-5|TRBV19|TRBD1
TGTGCCAGTAGTCCCCGGACAGGGGGGAATCAGCCCCAGCATTTT
CASSPRTGGNQPQHF
>-|TRBJ1-5|TRBV4-1|-
TGCGCCAGCAGCAACACTGTCCGACAGGGCAATCAGCCCCAGCATTTT
CASSNTVRQGNQPQHF
>-|TRBJ1-1|TRBV5-1|-
TGCGCCAGCAGCTTGGGAAGGAGAGGCACTGAAGCTTTCTTT
CASSLGRRGTEAFF